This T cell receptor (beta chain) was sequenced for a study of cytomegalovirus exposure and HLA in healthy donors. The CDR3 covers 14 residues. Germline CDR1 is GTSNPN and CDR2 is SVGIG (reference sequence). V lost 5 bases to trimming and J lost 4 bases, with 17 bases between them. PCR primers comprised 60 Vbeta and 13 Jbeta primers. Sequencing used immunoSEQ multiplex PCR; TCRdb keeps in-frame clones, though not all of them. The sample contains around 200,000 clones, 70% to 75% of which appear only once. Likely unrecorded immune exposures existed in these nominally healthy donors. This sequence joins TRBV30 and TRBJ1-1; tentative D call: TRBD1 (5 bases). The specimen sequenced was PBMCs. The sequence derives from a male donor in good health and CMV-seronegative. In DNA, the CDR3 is TGTGCCTGGGTCCTTTCGAGCAGGGTCACTGAAGCTTTCTTT. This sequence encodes CAWVLSSRVTEAFF.